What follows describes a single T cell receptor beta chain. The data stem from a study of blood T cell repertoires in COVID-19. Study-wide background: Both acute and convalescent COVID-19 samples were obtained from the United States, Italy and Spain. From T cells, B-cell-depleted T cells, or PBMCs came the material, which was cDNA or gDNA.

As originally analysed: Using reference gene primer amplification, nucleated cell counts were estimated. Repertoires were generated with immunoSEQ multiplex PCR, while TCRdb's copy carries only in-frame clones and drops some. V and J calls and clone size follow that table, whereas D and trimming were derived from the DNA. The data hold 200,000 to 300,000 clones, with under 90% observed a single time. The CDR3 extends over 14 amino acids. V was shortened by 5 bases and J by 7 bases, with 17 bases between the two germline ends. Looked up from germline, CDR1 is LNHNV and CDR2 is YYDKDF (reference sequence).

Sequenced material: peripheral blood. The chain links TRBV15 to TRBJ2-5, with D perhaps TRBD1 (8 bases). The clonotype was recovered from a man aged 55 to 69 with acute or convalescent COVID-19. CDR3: CATSRISGTGTQYF. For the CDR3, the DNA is TGTGCCACCAGCCGAATAAGCGGGACAGGGACCCAGTACTTC.